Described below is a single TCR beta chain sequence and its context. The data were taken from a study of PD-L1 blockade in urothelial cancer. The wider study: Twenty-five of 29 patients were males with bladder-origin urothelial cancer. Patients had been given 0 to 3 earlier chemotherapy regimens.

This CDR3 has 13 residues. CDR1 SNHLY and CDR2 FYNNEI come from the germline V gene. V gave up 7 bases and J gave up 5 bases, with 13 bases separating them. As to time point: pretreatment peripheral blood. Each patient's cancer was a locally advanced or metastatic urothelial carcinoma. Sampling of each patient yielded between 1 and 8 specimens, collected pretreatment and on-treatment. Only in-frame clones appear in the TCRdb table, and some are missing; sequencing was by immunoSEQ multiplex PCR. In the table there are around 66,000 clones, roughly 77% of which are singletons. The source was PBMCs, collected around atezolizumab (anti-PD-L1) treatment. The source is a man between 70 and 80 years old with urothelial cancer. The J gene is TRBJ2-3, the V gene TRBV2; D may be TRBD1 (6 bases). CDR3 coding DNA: TGTGCCAGCATTCTGGCCAGGGGAGATACGCAGTATTTT. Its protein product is CASILARGDTQYF.